These 21 T cell receptor beta chains were all obtained from the same sample, sequenced in a study of CXCR3-negative and CXCR3-positive naive CD8 T cells (dated by TCRdb to about 2019). The full study reports these points: Compared with CXCR3-negative naive cells, CXCR3-positive naive cells had TRB CDR3s with higher hydrophobicity (lower Kidera factor 4), lower energy, and higher strength and volume indices.

The sequencer listed for this sample is NextSeq 550. The Human TCR Profiling Kit (MiLaboratory) was used to prepare UMI-labeled 5' RACE TRB cDNA libraries. Once TCRdb had reprocessed the reads, it stored one entry per CDR3 protein sequence and supplied no DNA. The sample table holds 130,000 to 150,000 distinct CDR3 sequences. Approximately 0.27% of the sample comes from the top ten. These TCRs' antigens remain unknown. Sequenced input: naive CXCR3+ CD8+ T cells from blood. This specimen's cell subset or site label, interpreted: CD45RO-CCR7+CD27+CD95- naive CD8+ T cells expressing CXCR3 (TNR3+). These receptor sequences come from a human donor in good health. Some clones in this sample may be carry-over from other donors' samples.

This chain links TRBV28 with TRBJ2-1; as DNA is missing, the TRBD1 call by TCRdb cannot be tested. Germline CDR1 is MDHEN and CDR2 is SYDVKM. The CDR3 covers 13 residues. This chain's CDR3 is CASSLRTGNEQFF.

V and J are TRBV28 and TRBJ2-7; TCRdb calls TRBD1, which cannot be checked without DNA. Germline CDR1 is MDHEN and CDR2 is SYDVKM. The CDR3 loop spans 14 amino acids. This chain's CDR3 is CASSLGDTFYEQYF.

This rearrangement joins TRBV29-1 to TRBJ2-1. The CDR3 runs to 11 residues. The germline gives CDR1 SQVTM, CDR2 ANQGSEA. The CDR3 sequence is CSVGIYNEQFF.

The rearrangement uses TRBV10-2 and TRBJ2-4; TCRdb's D call of TRBD1 is untestable without DNA. Per the germline V gene, CDR1 is WSHSY and CDR2 is SAAADI. The CDR3 is 16 amino acids. CDR3 loop: CASSEEVGGSGDIQYF.

The chain couples TRBV28 to TRBJ1-3; the TRBD1 assignment by TCRdb is unverifiable without DNA. CDR1 and CDR2 (germline): MDHEN, SYDVKM. The CDR3 is made up of 16 amino acids. The CDR3 sequence is CASTSTGESSGNTIYF.

This chain connects TRBV4-2 to TRBJ2-3; TCRdb outputs TRBD2, but without DNA this stays unchecked. The CDR3 sequence is 17 residues long. Per germline, CDR1 LGHNA and CDR2 YNFKEQ. CDR3 residues: CASSHLMEPSSTDTQYF.

J is TRBJ2-1 and V is TRBV20-1; TCRdb gives TRBD1 as the D gene, but with no DNA this cannot be confirmed. The length of the CDR3 is 16 residues. The germline gives CDR1 DFQATT, CDR2 SNEGSKA (reference sequence). This CDR3 is CSARVHPGVGYNEQFF.

The chain carries TRBV6-5 and TRBJ2-1; the TRBD1 assignment by TCRdb is unverifiable without DNA. The germline gives CDR1 MNHEY, CDR2 SVGAGI. The CDR3 extends over 16 amino acids. The chain's CDR3 is CASSYSQGSSYNEQFF.

The genes are TRBV5-5 and TRBJ2-3; the TRBD1 assignment by TCRdb is unverifiable without DNA. Germline V lookup: CDR1 SGHKS, CDR2 YYEKEE (reference sequence). CDR3 size: 14 residues. The CDR3: CASSLARGVDTQYF.

The rearrangement uses TRBV9 and TRBJ2-3. CDR1 is SGDLS and CDR2 is YYNGEE in the germline V gene. This CDR3 has 13 residues. The CDR3 sequence is CASTPPGTDTQYF.

The chain employs TRBV24-1 and TRBJ2-2; as DNA is missing, the TRBD1 call by TCRdb cannot be tested. The CDR3 length is 17 residues. The germline V gene has CDR1 KGHDR and CDR2 SFDVKD. The CDR3 loop reads CATSDSSTGRGTGELFF.

The chain employs TRBV9 and TRBJ2-7; TCRdb lists TRBD2, though no DNA is available to test this call. Germline V gene data show CDR1 as SGDLS and CDR2 as YYNGEE. The CDR3 runs 14 residues. CDR3 region: CASSGLADSYEQYF.

The chain has TRBV7-8 and TRBJ2-7. The CDR3 sequence is 13 residues long. The V gene's germline CDR1 is SGHVS and CDR2 FQNEAQ. The chain's CDR3 is CASSYGISYEQYF.

The chain recombines TRBV3-1 with TRBJ2-7; TCRdb proposes TRBD2, but this gene call is untestable without DNA. The CDR3 is 17 residues long. Per the germline V gene, CDR1 is LGHDT and CDR2 is YNNKEL (reference sequence). The CDR3 spells CASSPRLPGTSGNEQYF.

The genes are TRBV3-1 and TRBJ2-7. The CDR3 is made up of 15 amino acids. Germline V gene lookup returns CDR1 LGHDT and CDR2 YNNKEL (reference sequence). This CDR3 reads CASSQDLVFTYEQYF.

The gene calls are TRBV20-1 and TRBJ2-7; as DNA is missing, the TRBD2 call by TCRdb cannot be tested. Germline CDR1 and CDR2: DFQATT and SNEGSKA (reference sequence). This CDR3 contains 13 residues. CDR3 loop: CSVERAETYEQYF.

The rearrangement uses TRBV19 and TRBJ2-3. The CDR3 spans 12 residues. CDR1 is LNHDA, CDR2 SQIVND, per germline (reference sequence). The CDR3 loop is CASKGSTDTQYF. Complete variable domain (other parts from reference TRBV19 and TRBJ2-3): DGGITQSPKYLFRKEGQNVTLSCEQNLNHDAMYWYRQDPGQGLRLIYYSQIVNDFQKGDIAEGYSVSREKKESFPLTVTSAQKNPTAFYLCASKGSTDTQYFGPGTRLTVL.

The CDR3 is CASSPPGAPSAFF. This chain joins TRBV7-9 and TRBJ1-1; without DNA, the TCRdb call of TRBD1 cannot be checked. The CDR3 length is 13 residues. The germline gives CDR1 SEHNR, CDR2 FQNEAQ (reference sequence).

The chain employs TRBV5-6 and TRBJ2-2; TCRdb selects TRBD2, and the lack of DNA leaves this call unchecked. The CDR3 has 15 amino acids. Germline V gene lookup returns CDR1 SGHDT and CDR2 YYEEEE. CDR3: CASSYLSGSTGELFF.

The chain links TRBV5-6 to TRBJ1-6; there is no DNA to check the TCRdb D call of TRBD1. Germline values: CDR1 SGHDT, CDR2 YYEEEE. The CDR3 spans 16 residues. CDR3 amino acids: CASSTPWDRENSPLHF.

The rearrangement joins TRBV29-1 to TRBJ1-3. Germline V gene lookup returns CDR1 SQVTM and CDR2 ANQGSEA. The CDR3 length is 15 residues. CDR3 region: CSVTPLTGSGNTIYF.